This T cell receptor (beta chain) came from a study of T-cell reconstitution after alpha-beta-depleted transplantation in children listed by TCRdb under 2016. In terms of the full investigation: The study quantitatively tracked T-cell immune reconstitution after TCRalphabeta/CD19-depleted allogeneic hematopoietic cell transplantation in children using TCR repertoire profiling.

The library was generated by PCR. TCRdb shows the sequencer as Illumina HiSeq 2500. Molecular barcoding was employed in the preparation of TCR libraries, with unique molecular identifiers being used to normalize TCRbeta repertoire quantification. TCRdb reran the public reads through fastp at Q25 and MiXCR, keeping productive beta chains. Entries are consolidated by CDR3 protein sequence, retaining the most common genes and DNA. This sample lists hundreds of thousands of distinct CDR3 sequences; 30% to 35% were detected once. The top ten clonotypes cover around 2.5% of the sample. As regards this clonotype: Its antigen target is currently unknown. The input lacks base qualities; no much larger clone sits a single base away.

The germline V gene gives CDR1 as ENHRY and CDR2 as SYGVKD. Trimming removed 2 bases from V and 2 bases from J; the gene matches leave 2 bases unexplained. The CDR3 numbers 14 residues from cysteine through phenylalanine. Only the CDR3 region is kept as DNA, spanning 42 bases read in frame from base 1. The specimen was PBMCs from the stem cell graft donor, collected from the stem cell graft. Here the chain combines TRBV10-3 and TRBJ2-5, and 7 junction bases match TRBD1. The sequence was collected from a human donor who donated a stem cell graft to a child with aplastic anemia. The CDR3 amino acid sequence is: CAISEVGQQETQYF. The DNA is TGTGCCATCAGTGAGGTGGGACAGCAAGAGACCCAGTACTTC.